The 16 T cell receptor beta chains in this list originate from one sample, sequenced in a study of cytomegalovirus exposure and HLA in healthy donors. The PCR was carried out with 60 Vbeta primers and 13 Jbeta primers. Method: immunoSEQ multiplex PCR; TCRdb's copy keeps in-frame clones and lacks some. The sample comprises approximately 280,000 clones, just over 85% of which are singletons, and roughly 4% rests with the top ten. Sequencing was performed on PBMCs. These TCRs come from a man aged 35 to 55 in good health and CMV-seropositive.

This clone showed up just once. J is TRBJ1-4 and V is TRBV28; perhaps TRBD1 as D (5 bases). V lost 6 bases and J lost 0, with 8 bases in between. This CDR3 spans 14 amino acids. Per germline, CDR1 MDHEN and CDR2 SYDVKM. CDR3 bases: TGTGCCAGCAGACAGGCAGCAACTAATGAAAAACTGTTTTTT. Encoded protein: CASRQAATNEKLFF.

The chain joins TRBV5-1 to TRBJ2-3; D call uncertain. This CDR3 has 12 residues. V dropped 0 bases and J dropped 6 bases, with 5 bases sitting between them. Germline CDR1 SGHRS, CDR2 YFSETQ. The CDR3 here is CASSLGGDTQYF. DNA for the CDR3: TGCGCCAGCAGCTTGGGAGGTGATACGCAGTATTTT.

The V and J genes are TRBV28 and TRBJ2-7, with TRBD2 matching 7 bases. Germline CDR1 and CDR2: MDHEN and SYDVKM. The V and J ends lost 1 base and 7 bases, in that order; junction bases with no gene match: 4. CDR3 length equals 13 residues. The CDR3 sequence: CASSLSGEGEQYF. CDR3 nucleotides: TGTGCCAGCAGTTTATCGGGGGAGGGGGAGCAGTACTTC.

The chain joins TRBV5-4 to TRBJ2-2; 11 bases are a match to TRBD2. Germline CDR1 reads SGHNT; CDR2 reads YYREEE (reference sequence). The CDR3 has 16 residues. V shed 5 bases, J shed 4 bases, and the junction held 7 bases outside the gene matches. CDR3: CASRYSGRALTGELFF. The CDR3 coding sequence is TGTGCCAGCAGGTATAGCGGGAGGGCCCTCACCGGGGAGCTGTTTTTT.

This chain links TRBV29-1 with TRBJ2-5; 8 bases map to TRBD2. The J call may not be correct, given that the DNA end is closer to TRBJ2-7. Germline assignment: CDR1 SQVTM and CDR2 ANQGSEA. CDR3 length: 13 residues. As DNA, the CDR3 is TGCAGCGTCCTCGGGGGGGTCTCCTACGAGCAGTACTTC. Encoded protein: CSVLGGVSYEQYF.

V gene TRBV15 combines with J gene TRBJ1-4; 7 nucleotides agree with TRBD1. The CDR3 extends over 14 amino acids. From germline, CDR1 is LNHNV and CDR2 YYDKDF (reference sequence). Trimming cost V 0 bases and J 8 bases; bases outside gene matches: 3. The CDR3, as DNA: TGTGCCACCAGCAGAGAGAGACAGGGAGAAAAACTGTTTTTT. Translating it yields CATSRERQGEKLFF.

This chain connects TRBV28 to TRBJ2-7, with TRBD2 as a possible D gene (6 bases). This CDR3 has 15 residues. V lost 4 bases and J lost 4, with 17 bases in between. Germline V CDR1 and CDR2: MDHEN, SYDVKM. The CDR3 here is CASSSPGLSLYEQYF. CDR3 sequence (DNA): TGTGCCAGCAGTTCCCCGGGACTTAGCCTTTACGAGCAGTACTTC.

The chain uses TRBV6-6 and TRBJ1-2; TRBD1 matches 9 bases. Germline-derived CDR1 and CDR2 are MNHNY and SVGAGI (reference sequence). The CDR3 covers 14 residues. J gave up 4 bases and V 5 bases, and 5 bases lay outside the gene matches. The CDR3 bases are TGTGCCAGCAGTGGGGACAGGGCCTTCTATGGCTACACCTTC. Its protein is CASSGDRAFYGYTF.

The chain recombines TRBV4-3 with TRBJ2-1; 9 positions agree with TRBD1. This CDR3 is built from 14 residues. Germline CDR1 LGHNA, CDR2 YSLEER. Trimming cost V 4 bases and J 5 bases; bases outside gene matches: 3. The CDR3 loop is CASSLYRGHNEQFF. The CDR3 DNA reads TGCGCCAGCAGCCTGTACAGGGGGCACAATGAGCAGTTCTTC.

The CDR3 region has the DNA TGTGCCAGCAGCTCGGGACTAGCGGGGAGCTCCTACAATGAGCAGTTCTTC. Protein sequence: CASSSGLAGSSYNEQFF. This chain links TRBV7-8 with TRBJ2-1, with 13 bases aligning to TRBD2. From germline, CDR1 is SGHVS and CDR2 FQNEAQ. This CDR3 contains 17 residues. The trim removed 4 bases at V and 0 bases at J, leaving 3 bases unmatched.

Remarks on this clone: Compared with germline, one end of the junction differs, possibly owing to a read error. The V gene is TRBV6-5, the J gene TRBJ2-5; a possible D gene is TRBD2 (7 bases). The CDR3 covers 14 residues. Germline V CDR1 and CDR2: MNHEY, SVGAGI. The CDR3 nucleotides read TGTGCCAGCAGTTACGCAGCGGGACAAGAGGCCCAGTACTTC. Translating it yields CASSYAAGQEAQYF.

The chain carries TRBV11-3 and TRBJ1-5; 7 bases agree with TRBD1. V trimming: 7 bases; J trimming: 5 bases; junction bases outside the gene matches: 5. The CDR3 contains 13 residues. The V gene's germline CDR1 is SGHNT and CDR2 YENEEA. The CDR3 protein is CASIIRGDQPQHF. CDR3 sequence (DNA): TGTGCCAGCATCATCAGGGGGGATCAGCCCCAGCATTTT.

The chain couples TRBV27 to TRBJ2-7; D ambiguous. CDR3 length: 15 amino acids. Trimming removed 3 bases at V and 6 bases at J, with 18 bases between. Germline V CDR1 and CDR2: MNHEY, SMNVEV (reference sequence). The CDR3 protein is CASSFSRVRFGEQYF. In nucleotides, the CDR3 is TGTGCCAGCAGTTTTTCCCGGGTTCGATTTGGCGAGCAGTACTTC.

The chain uses TRBV6-1 and TRBJ1-3; no reliable D call. Germline CDR1 and CDR2: MNHNS and SASEGT. The CDR3 runs to 15 residues. Trimming shortened V by 2 bases and J by 4 bases, and 12 bases separated the two germline ends. CDR3 residues: CASSEPVGSGNTIYF. CDR3 DNA: TGTGCCAGCAGTGAACCCGTGGGCAGCGGAAACACCATATATTTT.

V and J are TRBV4-3 and TRBJ1-5; 8 bases are shared with TRBD1. The V and J ends lost 3 bases and 6 bases, in that order; junction bases with no gene match: 7. Germline-derived CDR1 and CDR2 are LGHNA and YSLEER. The CDR3 spans 15 residues. CDR3 sequence reads: CASSQAAGGGQPQHF. CDR3 bases: TGCGCCAGCAGCCAGGCCGCAGGGGGCGGTCAGCCCCAGCATTTT.

The gene calls are TRBV9 and TRBJ2-3; no reliable D call. The CDR3 spans 14 residues. The ends were cut back, 4 bases at V and 0 bases at J, with 9 bases in the middle. Germline CDR1 reads SGDLS; CDR2 reads YYNGEE. CDR3 in amino acids: CASSRLYSTDTQYF. The CDR3 DNA is TGTGCCAGCAGCCGACTGTATAGCACAGATACGCAGTATTTT.